The entry below describes one T cell receptor beta chain. This specimen belongs to a study of blood T cell repertoires in COVID-19. Produced via immunoSEQ multiplex PCR; TCRdb's table is partial and in-frame only. The sample has 300,000 to 350,000 clones, roughly 90% seen once; the top ten hold less than 2.5%. V was pared by 10 bases and J by 0 bases, with 7 bases between. The CDR3 consists of 12 residues. Sequenced input: peripheral blood. This receptor was obtained from a man younger than 35 with active or convalescent COVID-19. The V and J genes are TRBV12-3 or TRBV12-4 and TRBJ1-5, with unresolved D. The CDR3: CATGDSNQPQHF. The CDR3 bases are TGTGCCACCGGGGATAGCAATCAGCCCCAGCATTTT.